These 32 T cell receptor beta chains originate from one sample sequenced in a study of T cell responses to AZD1222 COVID-19 vaccine. TCRdb keeps only in-frame clones here, not all; method: immunoSEQ multiplex PCR. The repertoire holds 98,000 or so clones, with roughly nine tenths as singletons. The sequencing used peripheral blood, collected on day 0 of MenACWY control vaccination. The origin of the receptors is an adult in good health.

The chain is built from TRBV7-2 and TRBJ2-7; TRBD2 matches at 7 bases. Looked up from germline, CDR1 is SGHTA and CDR2 is FQGNSA. V dropped 1 base and J dropped 0; count of bases not matched to a gene: 3. The CDR3 loop spans 15 amino acids. CDR3 bases: TGTGCCAGCAGCTTAGGGGGGGGATTCTCCTACGAGCAGTACTTC. Protein sequence: CASSLGGGFSYEQYF.

This chain joins TRBV3-1 (or the pseudogene TRBV3-2) and TRBJ2-6; D is unresolved. Trimming cost V 0 bases and J 0 bases, with 15 bases left between them. This CDR3 is 19 amino acids long. The V gene's germline CDR1 is LGHDT and CDR2 YNNKEL (reference sequence). CDR3: CASSQDPVGRLSGANVLTF. The CDR3 bases are TGTGCCAGCAGCCAAGATCCGGTGGGCAGACTCTCTGGGGCCAACGTCCTGACTTTC.

This rearrangement joins TRBV24-1 to TRBJ1-2; D ambiguous. Germline V CDR1 and CDR2: KGHDR, SFDVKD. V lost 4 bases and J lost 8, with 7 bases in between. This CDR3 has 11 residues. The DNA of the CDR3 is TGTGCCACCAGTGAAGGAGACGGCTACACCTTC. It translates to CATSEGDGYTF.

This chain joins TRBV9 and TRBJ1-4; D remains unclear. The V gene lost 1 base and the J gene lost 0 bases, with 13 bases spanning the gap. This CDR3 comprises 17 residues. Germline assignment: CDR1 SGDLS and CDR2 YYNGEE. The CDR3 loop is CASSVRTDGTTNEKLFF. The CDR3 DNA is TGTGCCAGCAGCGTAAGGACGGACGGGACAACTAATGAAAAACTGTTTTTT.

The V and J genes are TRBV27 and TRBJ2-7; maybe TRBD1 (5 bases). The CDR3 runs to 13 residues. The germline V and J ends were trimmed by 9 bases and 3 bases, with 15 bases remaining between them. Germline CDR1 and CDR2: MNHEY and SMNVEV (reference sequence). The CDR3 is CASGREIRYEQYF. The CDR3 DNA reads as TGTGCCAGTGGCAGGGAAATCCGCTACGAGCAGTACTTC.

The chain couples TRBV5-6 to TRBJ2-7; D unresolved. Germline CDR1 is SGHDT and CDR2 is YYEEEE. The CDR3 is made up of 11 amino acids. Trimming removed 5 bases at V and 7 bases at J, with 10 bases between. The CDR3 coding sequence is TGTGCCAGCAGTTTCTCCGGGGAGCAGTACTTC. Its protein is CASSFSGEQYF.

The table lists this clone with a count of one. J is TRBJ1-1 and V is TRBV9; D ambiguous. Germline CDR1 and CDR2: SGDLS and YYNGEE. The length of the CDR3 is 16 residues. V was shortened by 2 bases and J by 0 bases, with 14 bases between the two germline ends. The CDR3 nucleotides are TGTGCCAGCAGCGTTTCGACGGTCTCTATGAACACTGAAGCTTTCTTT. Its protein is CASSVSTVSMNTEAFF.

There are a few counts of this clone. V and J are TRBV14 and TRBJ1-2; D gene uncertain. The CDR3 loop spans 14 amino acids. Trimming removed 4 bases from V and 2 bases from J, with 11 bases in between. Per germline, CDR1 SGHDN and CDR2 FVKESK. CDR3 in amino acids: CASSPAGGNYGYTF. Written as DNA, the CDR3 is TGTGCCAGCAGCCCAGCGGGCGGGAACTATGGCTACACCTTC.

The chain recombines TRBV19 with TRBJ2-7; a weak D match, TRBD2 (5 bases). V was pared by 2 bases and J by 2 bases, with 19 bases between. Per germline, CDR1 LNHDA and CDR2 SQIVND (reference sequence). The CDR3 contains 17 residues. The CDR3 reads CASSIPNRGSGTYEQYF. The CDR3 DNA reads as TGTGCCAGTAGTATACCCAACCGGGGTTCTGGTACCTACGAGCAGTACTTC. The full variable domain, completed using reference TRBV19 and TRBJ2-7, is DGGITQSPKYLFRKEGQNVTLSCEQNLNHDAMYWYRQDPGQGLRLIYYSQIVNDFQKGDIAEGYSVSREKKESFPLTVTSAQKNPTAFYLCASSIPNRGSGTYEQYFGPGTRLTVT.

This chain connects TRBV19 to TRBJ1-2; 10 bases match TRBD1. Germline V gives CDR1 LNHDA, CDR2 SQIVND (reference sequence). The CDR3 has 14 amino acids. The V and J ends lost 5 bases and 7 bases, in that order; junction bases with no gene match: 7. CDR3 DNA sequence: TGTGCCAGTAGTGAAATGACAGGGGGCGGTGGCTACACCTTC. Protein sequence: CASSEMTGGGGYTF.

This CDR3 reads CASSKARQGLEETQYF. CDR3 coding DNA: TGTGCCAGCAGCAAAGCGCGCCAGGGGCTGGAGGAGACCCAGTACTTC. The chain couples TRBV21-1 to TRBJ2-5; the D call TRBD1 from the table was never checked on the DNA. TRBV21-1 is recorded as a pseudogene. This CDR3 contains 16 residues.

The gene calls are TRBV9 and TRBJ2-1; 9 nucleotides line up with TRBD2. V was pared by 0 bases and J by 0 bases, with 7 bases of the junction left unmatched. This CDR3 contains 18 residues. Germline V gene data show CDR1 as SGDLS and CDR2 as YYNGEE. CDR3 in amino acids: CASSVVDRAGGSYNEQFF. The CDR3 DNA sequence: TGTGCCAGCAGCGTAGTGGATCGAGCGGGGGGCTCCTACAATGAGCAGTTCTTC. The entire variable domain, with the rest obtained from reference TRBV9 and TRBJ2-1, is as follows: DSGVTQTPKHLITATGQRVTLRCSPRSGDLSVYWYQQSLDQGLQFLIQYYNGEERAKGNILERFSAQQFPDLHSELNLSSLELGDSALYFCASSVVDRAGGSYNEQFFGPGTRLTVL.

The chain has TRBV2 and TRBJ1-3; 7 bases line up with TRBD1. The ends lost 6 bases at V and 3 bases at J; junction bases unmatched: 5. This CDR3 spans 14 amino acids. Per germline, CDR1 SNHLY and CDR2 FYNNEI. CDR3 nucleotide sequence: TGTGCCAGCAGGAACAGGGGCAGTGGAAACACCATATATTTT. This gives the protein CASRNRGSGNTIYF.

V and J are TRBV4-3 and TRBJ2-5; 9 positions agree with TRBD2. The V segment lost 1 base and the J segment 3 bases; nucleotides outside the gene matches: 6. This CDR3 region has 16 residues. Looked up from germline, CDR1 is LGHNA and CDR2 is YSLEER. The CDR3 region has the DNA TGCGCCAGCAGCCAAGTGGGGCTAGCGGGGAAAGAGACCCAGTACTTC. Its protein is CASSQVGLAGKETQYF.

This chain connects TRBV10-2 to TRBJ1-3, with D unresolved. Germline CDR1 WSHSY, CDR2 SAAADI. The CDR3 is made up of 12 amino acids. Between the trimmed V and J ends, which lost 8 bases and 4 bases, there was a span of 9 bases. CDR3 sequence reads: CASRLGGNTIYF. CDR3 DNA: TGCGCCAGCCGATTAGGAGGAAACACCATATATTTT.

This sequence joins TRBV11-2 and TRBJ2-1; D ambiguous. This CDR3 is built from 14 residues. With 5 bases removed from V and 9 bases from J, the gap between germline ends came to 17 bases. Germline lookup yields CDR1 SGHAT and CDR2 FQNNGV. The CDR3 region is CASSVWTRNGEQFF. CDR3 coding DNA: TGTGCCAGCAGCGTATGGACCCGAAACGGTGAGCAGTTCTTC.

The V call is TRBV20-1, the J call TRBJ1-2; D gene ambiguous. V gave up 3 bases and J gave up 0 bases, with 8 bases separating them. Germline V CDR1 and CDR2: DFQATT, SNEGSKA (reference sequence). CDR3 length equals 13 residues. The DNA for the CDR3 is TGCAGTGCTAGTGAGGCCTCTAACTATGGCTACACCTTC. Translated: CSASEASNYGYTF.

This chain uses TRBV29-1 with TRBJ1-2; 8 bases agree with TRBD1. CDR1 and CDR2 from the germline V gene are SQVTM and ANQGSEA. The CDR3 is made up of 13 amino acids. Trimming cost V 7 bases and J 7 bases; bases outside gene matches: 11. CDR3 DNA sequence: TGCAGCGCCGAATCCCAGGGGGCTTCTGGCTACACCTTC. Protein product: CSAESQGASGYTF.

The chain combines TRBV18 with TRBJ1-2; D is unclear. CDR1 KGHSH and CDR2 LQKENI come from the germline V gene. CDR3 length equals 15 residues. The V gene lost 3 bases and the J gene lost 0 bases, with 11 bases spanning the gap. DNA for the CDR3: TGTGCCAGCTCACCGGAGACAACTTCTAACTATGGCTACACCTTC. It translates to CASSPETTSNYGYTF.

The chain recombines TRBV5-1 with TRBJ1-1, with a weak D call TRBD1 (6 bases). Germline CDR1 and CDR2: SGHRS and YFSETQ. The CDR3 totals 16 residues. Trimming pared 1 base from V and 1 base from J, leaving 14 bases between. The CDR3 region has the DNA TGCGCCAGCAGCTTGCGAATGGGACAAGGGAACACTGAAGCTTTCTTT. Protein: CASSLRMGQGNTEAFF. The variable domain in full, completed from reference TRBV5-1 and TRBJ1-1, reads KAGVTQTPRYLIKTRGQQVTLSCSPISGHRSVSWYQQTPGQGLQFLFEYFSETQRNKGNFPGRFSGRQFSNSRSEMNVSTLELGDSALYLCASSLRMGQGNTEAFFGQGTRLTVV.

V is TRBV4-3 and J is TRBJ1-6; no reliable D call. V was shortened by 0 bases and J by 2 bases, with 17 bases between the two germline ends. The CDR3 runs 19 residues. The V gene's germline CDR1 is LGHNA and CDR2 YSLEER. CDR3 amino acids: CASSQDWVPNGPYNSPLHF. For the CDR3, the DNA is TGCGCCAGCAGCCAAGACTGGGTACCGAACGGCCCCTATAATTCACCCCTCCACTTT.

The V gene is TRBV12-3 or TRBV12-4, the J gene TRBJ1-2; TRBD1 might be the D (6 bases). The V and J ends lost 8 bases and 4 bases respectively, with 14 bases between them. This CDR3 is 13 amino acids long. CDR3: CASRITGAYGYTF. In nucleotides, the CDR3 is TGTGCCAGCCGAATAACGGGGGCCTATGGCTACACCTTC.

V usage is TRBV9 and J usage is TRBJ2-5; no clear D. Germline values: CDR1 SGDLS, CDR2 YYNGEE. This CDR3 is 15 amino acids long. V was clipped by 1 base and J by 5 bases, with 15 bases between them. CDR3 sequence (DNA): TGTGCCAGCAGCGTATCAAGCGCCCTCGGGGAGACCCAGTACTTC. This sequence encodes CASSVSSALGETQYF.

The CDR3 nucleotides read TGCGCCAGCAGCCAAGCGGGGGGGACTAGCGGGAACAATGAGCAGTTCTTC. Protein product: CASSQAGGTSGNNEQFF. The chain has TRBV4-1 and TRBJ2-1; 13 nucleotides line up with TRBD2. With 1 base clipped from V and 5 bases from J, the junction kept 5 bases outside the gene matches. The CDR3 covers 17 residues. Germline V gene data show CDR1 as MGHRA and CDR2 as YSYEKL.

This clone has just one count. The gene calls are TRBV5-1 and TRBJ1-2; 9 nucleotides agree with TRBD1. Trimming cost V 3 bases and J 6 bases; bases outside gene matches: 3. The CDR3 is 13 amino acids. Germline V CDR1 and CDR2: SGHRS, YFSETQ. The DNA for the CDR3 is TGCGCCAGCAGCTCGACAGGGGGGAATGGCTACACCTTC. It translates to CASSSTGGNGYTF.

The rearrangement links TRBV10-1 to TRBJ2-3; 9 positions agree with TRBD2. J was trimmed by 4 bases and V by 11 bases; bases with no gene match: 13. The CDR3 contains 15 residues. Germline lookup yields CDR1 WNHNN and CDR2 SYGVQD (reference sequence). CDR3 sequence reads: CAPRGGGAPADTQYF. In DNA form, the CDR3 reads TGCGCCCCAAGAGGCGGGGGGGCCCCAGCAGATACGCAGTATTTT.

The J gene is TRBJ2-7, the V gene TRBV4-1; 8 nucleotides agree with TRBD1. The V and J ends lost 0 bases and 3 bases, in that order; junction bases with no gene match: 13. The CDR3 sequence is 18 residues long. Germline CDR1 MGHRA, CDR2 YSYEKL. The DNA of the CDR3 is TGCGCCAGCAGCCAAGAGAGTGGTTCGACAGGGGAGCTCTACGAGCAGTACTTC. Its protein is CASSQESGSTGELYEQYF.

This clone has only a few counts. CDR3: CASSLTGTAHGYTF. The CDR3 DNA reads as TGTGCCAGCAGTTTAACCGGGACGGCTCATGGCTACACCTTC. This sequence joins TRBV6-5 and TRBJ1-2; maybe TRBD1 (5 bases). V was clipped by 4 bases and J by 6 bases, with 15 bases between them. Germline V gene sequence: CDR1 MNHEY, CDR2 SVGAGI. This CDR3 comprises 14 residues.

The rearrangement joins TRBV19 to TRBJ2-7; a weak D match, TRBD1 (6 bases). The V and J ends lost 3 bases and 3 bases respectively, with 15 bases between them. CDR3 length: 15 amino acids. In germline, CDR1 is LNHDA, CDR2 SQIVND (reference sequence). DNA of the CDR3: TGTGCCAGTAGTATTAGTCCTACAGGGATCTACGAGCAGTACTTC. Amino acid sequence: CASSISPTGIYEQYF.

This CDR3 reads CASSPKGPPGNTIYF. The DNA of the CDR3 is TGTGCCAGCTCACCAAAGGGGCCACCTGGAAACACCATATATTTT. The genes are TRBV18 and TRBJ1-3; a possible D gene is TRBD1 (5 bases). Trimming left V 2 bases short and J 2 bases short, with 10 bases between. CDR1 and CDR2 from the germline V gene are KGHSH and LQKENI. CDR3 length: 15 amino acids.

A note on this clone: This sample also contains other DNA sequences that code for the same CDR3. CDR3 sequence reads: CASSFQGAGYGYTF. The CDR3 DNA is TGTGCCAGCAGCTTTCAGGGGGCGGGGTATGGCTACACCTTC. This rearrangement joins TRBV5-4 to TRBJ1-2, with 8 bases matching TRBD1. This CDR3 spans 14 amino acids. Germline V gene data show CDR1 as SGHNT and CDR2 as YYREEE (reference sequence). Losses at the gene ends were 2 bases for V and 5 bases for J; bases not matched to a gene: 5.

The J gene is TRBJ2-1, the V gene TRBV7-3; 8 bases are shared with TRBD1. The CDR3 covers 15 residues. V was pared by 4 bases and J by 6 bases, with 8 bases of the junction left unmatched. Germline V gives CDR1 SGHTA, CDR2 FQGTGA. The CDR3 sequence: CASSSAGQGRNEQFF. For the CDR3, the DNA is TGTGCCAGCAGCTCCGCCGGACAGGGCCGCAATGAGCAGTTCTTC.